This T cell receptor (beta chain) was recovered during a study of cytomegalovirus exposure and HLA in healthy donors. These donors were members of the approximately 120-subject validation cohort, a group separate from the roughly 670-subject first cohort. The assay was immunoSEQ multiplex PCR, and TCRdb's table has in-frame clones only and misses some. This table holds over 200,000 clones, less than 90% found once. This clone was recorded once. CDR1 and CDR2 (germline): MNHEY, SVGAGI. V was clipped by 6 bases and J by 4 bases, with 10 bases between them. The CDR3 contains 13 residues. The chain couples TRBV6-5 to TRBJ2-1; D is possibly TRBD2 (5 bases). This clonotype originated in a woman aged 18 to 35 in good health and CMV-seronegative. Input material: PBMCs. The CDR3 sequence: CASRPGEYNEQFF. CDR3 in DNA: TGTGCCAGCAGGCCCGGGGAATACAATGAGCAGTTCTTC.